The 25 T cell receptor beta chains in this list originate from one sample, sequenced in a study of OX40 agonist ivuxolimab in advanced cancers. Sequencing used immunoSEQ multiplex PCR; TCRdb keeps in-frame clones, though not all of them. The repertoire has approximately 47,000 clones, around nine tenths of them found once; the top ten carry roughly 6.3%. Sequenced material: CD4+ or CD8+ T cells sorted from blood, taken in a trial of the OX40 agonist ivuxolimab. The receptors shown here come from an adult with an advanced solid tumor such as melanoma, head and neck, liver or kidney cancer.

The chain links TRBV28 to TRBJ1-6, with 9 positions matching TRBD1. V was pared by 4 bases and J by 10 bases, with 8 bases of the junction left unmatched. The CDR3 covers 15 residues. Germline-derived CDR1 and CDR2 are MDHEN and SYDVKM. This CDR3 reads CASSSRDREISPLHF. Written as DNA, the CDR3 is TGTGCCAGCAGTTCCCGGGACAGGGAAATCTCACCCCTCCACTTT.

J is TRBJ1-5 and V is TRBV6-5, with 9 bases lining up with TRBD1. CDR1 is MNHEY and CDR2 is SVGAGI in the germline V gene. V gave up 5 bases and J gave up 3 bases; unmatched junction bases: 5. This CDR3 is built from 15 residues. The CDR3 sequence: CASSSTGGANQPQHF. The CDR3 bases are TGTGCCAGCAGTAGTACAGGGGGCGCCAATCAGCCCCAGCATTTT.

Only a few counts were recorded for this clone. The chain carries TRBV6-1 and TRBJ1-1; D gene uncertain. Trimming removed 2 bases from V and 1 base from J, with 5 bases in between. Per germline, CDR1 MNHNS and CDR2 SASEGT. The CDR3 spans 13 residues. As DNA, the CDR3 is TGTGCCAGCAGTGAAACGGAGAACACTGAAGCTTTCTTT. Its translation: CASSETENTEAFF.

V is TRBV6-1 and J is TRBJ1-5, with D unresolved. Germline V gene lookup returns CDR1 MNHNS and CDR2 SASEGT. The CDR3 runs to 16 residues. V was trimmed by 1 base and J by 0 bases, leaving 10 bases between them. The CDR3 sequence is CASSEVSLYSNQPQHF. In nucleotides, the CDR3 is TGTGCCAGCAGTGAAGTCAGCTTATATAGCAATCAGCCCCAGCATTTT.

The gene calls are TRBV6-4 and TRBJ2-1; 10 bases match TRBD1. From germline, CDR1 is MRHNA and CDR2 SNTAGT. After removal of 5 bases from V and 13 bases from J, the junction contained 11 bases not matched to a gene. The CDR3 loop spans 14 amino acids. The CDR3 DNA reads as TGTGCCAGCAGTTACCCGGGGACAGGGGTTGAACAGTTCTTC. Protein: CASSYPGTGVEQFF.

The rearrangement links TRBV4-1 to TRBJ2-5; D might be TRBD1 (6 bases). Germline V lookup: CDR1 MGHRA, CDR2 YSYEKL. The length of the CDR3 is 14 residues. Deletions cut 4 bases from V and 5 bases from J, with 14 bases between. The CDR3 sequence: CASSPRARGETQYF. The CDR3 DNA sequence: TGCGCCAGCAGCCCCAGGGCTAGGGGGGAGACCCAGTACTTC.

This chain connects TRBV27 to TRBJ1-1, with unresolved D. Trimming cost V 8 bases and J 4 bases, with 20 bases left between them. Germline V gene sequence: CDR1 MNHEY, CDR2 SMNVEV (reference sequence). The CDR3 has 15 amino acids. The CDR3 coding sequence is TGTGCCAGCCTCGGCCCTCCGGAACGGGGCACTGAAGCTTTCTTT. Protein product: CASLGPPERGTEAFF.

The chain carries TRBV19 and TRBJ1-6; 7 bases match TRBD1. This CDR3 is 12 amino acids long. CDR1 LNHDA and CDR2 SQIVND come from the germline V gene (reference sequence). The V segment lost 9 bases and the J segment 10 bases; nucleotides outside the gene matches: 6. The CDR3 DNA is TGTGCCAGCAGACAGGGCAGCTCACCCCTCCACTTT. Its translation: CASRQGSSPLHF. The variable domain in full, completed from reference TRBV19 and TRBJ1-6, reads DGGITQSPKYLFRKEGQNVTLSCEQNLNHDAMYWYRQDPGQGLRLIYYSQIVNDFQKGDIAEGYSVSREKKESFPLTVTSAQKNPTAFYLCASRQGSSPLHFGNGTRLTVT.

The chain carries TRBV27 and TRBJ2-1; a weak D match, TRBD2 (6 bases). Trimming left V 8 bases short and J 3 bases short, with 17 bases between. The germline V gene has CDR1 MNHEY and CDR2 SMNVEV (reference sequence). The CDR3 consists of 15 residues. Here the CDR3 reads CASAPAAGSYNEQFF. DNA for the CDR3: TGTGCCAGCGCCCCCGCCGCGGGGAGCTACAATGAGCAGTTCTTC.

The rearrangement uses TRBV4-1 and TRBJ2-5; D unresolved. V shed 1 base and J shed 1 base, with 7 bases lying between them. The CDR3 sequence is 14 residues long. Looked up from germline, CDR1 is MGHRA and CDR2 is YSYEKL. Here the CDR3 reads CASSQGQSQETQYF. The DNA for the CDR3 is TGCGCCAGCAGCCAAGGGCAGAGCCAAGAGACCCAGTACTTC.

The J gene is TRBJ2-2, the V gene TRBV5-1; D gene uncertain. V was shortened by 0 bases and J by 6 bases, with 15 bases between the two germline ends. Per germline, CDR1 SGHRS and CDR2 YFSETQ. The CDR3 spans 16 residues. The CDR3 spells CASSLESLGVPGELFF. CDR3 nucleotides: TGCGCCAGCAGCTTGGAATCATTAGGAGTGCCCGGGGAGCTGTTTTTT. Full variable domain (remainder filled in from reference TRBV5-1 and TRBJ2-2): KAGVTQTPRYLIKTRGQQVTLSCSPISGHRSVSWYQQTPGQGLQFLFEYFSETQRNKGNFPGRFSGRQFSNSRSEMNVSTLELGDSALYLCASSLESLGVPGELFFGEGSRLTVL.

The rearrangement uses TRBV15 and TRBJ1-2; tentatively, D is TRBD1 (6 bases). The CDR3 is 13 amino acids. Germline CDR1 and CDR2: LNHNV and YYDKDF (reference sequence). Deletions cut 5 bases from V and 6 bases from J, with 13 bases between. This chain's CDR3 is CATSPQGIHGYTF. The CDR3 nucleotides are TGTGCCACCAGCCCTCAGGGGATCCATGGCTACACCTTC. The variable domain in full, with the rest retrieved from reference TRBV15 and TRBJ1-2, is DAMVIQNPRYQVTQFGKPVTLSCSQTLNHNVMYWYQQKSSQAPKLLFHYYDKDFNNEADTPDNFQSRRPNTSFCFLDIRSPGLGDTAMYLCATSPQGIHGYTFGSGTRLTVV.

The chain joins TRBV4-1 to TRBJ1-4, with 9 bases lining up with TRBD1. V shed 0 bases, J shed 4 bases, and the junction held 9 bases outside the gene matches. The germline gives CDR1 MGHRA, CDR2 YSYEKL. The CDR3 spans 18 residues. CDR3 sequence reads: CASSQDRGQGFGNEKLFF. In DNA, the CDR3 is TGCGCCAGCAGCCAAGATCGAGGACAGGGGTTCGGTAATGAAAAACTGTTTTTT.

V usage is TRBV6-1 and J usage is TRBJ2-7; D may match TRBD1 or TRBD2 (7 bases each). Germline-derived CDR1 and CDR2 are MNHNS and SASEGT. The CDR3 is 14 amino acids. Trimming stripped 5 bases from V and 4 bases from J, with 15 bases between. The CDR3 DNA reads as TGTGCCAGCAGTAGGTCAGGGGGGGTTTACGAGCAGTACGTC. The encoded protein is CASSRSGGVYEQYV.

The gene calls are TRBV9 and TRBJ2-3; no clear D gene. This CDR3 has 18 residues. In germline, CDR1 is SGDLS, CDR2 YYNGEE. V shed 0 bases and J shed 2 bases, with 19 bases lying between them. CDR3 protein: CASSVGLFKKPHTDTQYF. The CDR3 region has the DNA TGTGCCAGCAGCGTAGGTCTCTTTAAGAAACCACACACAGATACGCAGTATTTT.

This sequence joins TRBV5-1 and TRBJ2-1; perhaps TRBD1 as D (7 bases). Germline V gene lookup returns CDR1 SGHRS and CDR2 YFSETQ. The germline V and J ends were trimmed by 4 bases and 3 bases, with 23 bases remaining between them. There are 18 residues in the CDR3. Here the CDR3 DNA reads TGCGCCAGCAGCAAATTTTTTACGCGGCAGGGGGGCTACAATGAGCAGTTCTTC. Translated: CASSKFFTRQGGYNEQFF. Variable domain in full (rest from reference TRBV5-1 and TRBJ2-1): KAGVTQTPRYLIKTRGQQVTLSCSPISGHRSVSWYQQTPGQGLQFLFEYFSETQRNKGNFPGRFSGRQFSNSRSEMNVSTLELGDSALYLCASSKFFTRQGGYNEQFFGPGTRLTVL.

This sequence joins TRBV28 and TRBJ2-5; D may be TRBD2 (6 bases). CDR1 and CDR2 from the germline V gene are MDHEN and SYDVKM. The CDR3 extends over 15 amino acids. V gave up 5 bases and J gave up 2 bases, with 15 bases separating them. The CDR3 nucleotides are TGTGCCAGCAGTCCTCTCTTCGGGGGACAAGAGACCCAGTACTTC. Amino acid sequence: CASSPLFGGQETQYF.

The rearrangement links TRBV27 to TRBJ2-7; D possibly uses TRBD1 or TRBD2 (5 bases each). Germline assignment: CDR1 MNHEY and CDR2 SMNVEV (reference sequence). This CDR3 has 13 residues. The V end was cut by 5 bases, the J end by 7 bases, with 15 bases between. The CDR3 protein is CASSRRAEGEQYF. The CDR3 coding sequence is TGTGCCAGCAGTCGCCGGGCCGAGGGGGAGCAGTACTTC.

The V gene is TRBV11-2, the J gene TRBJ2-7, with 8 bases lining up with TRBD2. Per germline, CDR1 SGHAT and CDR2 FQNNGV. The V segment lost 5 bases and the J segment 0 bases; nucleotides outside the gene matches: 6. This CDR3 spans 15 amino acids. The CDR3, as DNA: TGTGCCAGCAGCCCTCGGGGGGGATTCTCCTACGAGCAGTACTTC. Protein: CASSPRGGFSYEQYF.

The DNA for the CDR3 is TGTGCCAGCACCTCGGACGCCGGGAGTAATCAGCCCCAGCATTTT. Translated, it gives CASTSDAGSNQPQHF. The chain links TRBV6-1 to TRBJ1-5; D is uncertain. Germline CDR1 MNHNS, CDR2 SASEGT. Trimming pared 7 bases from V and 4 bases from J, leaving 17 bases between. CDR3 size: 15 residues.

The chain combines TRBV5-1 with TRBJ1-4; TRBD1 matches at 8 bases. The CDR3 is made up of 17 amino acids. After removal of 3 bases from V and 3 bases from J, the junction contained 10 bases not matched to a gene. Germline V lookup: CDR1 SGHRS, CDR2 YFSETQ. The CDR3 DNA reads TGCGCCAGCAGCTCGAAGTTCAGGGGGCTGGCTAATGAAAAACTGTTTTTT. It specifies CASSSKFRGLANEKLFF.

This clone has only a few counts. The J gene is TRBJ1-2, the V gene TRBV5-1; D not certain. The germline gives CDR1 SGHRS, CDR2 YFSETQ. The CDR3 is made up of 13 amino acids. V lost 0 bases and J 3 bases, leaving 6 bases between the germline ends. This CDR3 is CASSLADYYGYTF. DNA for the CDR3: TGCGCCAGCAGCTTGGCCGACTACTATGGCTACACCTTC.

The chain couples TRBV7-9 to TRBJ1-1, with unresolved D. V was shortened by 3 bases and J by 5 bases, with 13 bases between the two germline ends. This CDR3 spans 14 amino acids. Germline values: CDR1 SEHNR, CDR2 FQNEAQ (reference sequence). The CDR3 DNA reads TGTGCCAGCAGCTTCACAGAAAGGAGGACTGAAGCTTTCTTT. Protein product: CASSFTERRTEAFF.

This chain connects TRBV10-3 to TRBJ1-5; D gene uncertain. V gave up 3 bases and J gave up 3 bases, with 12 bases separating them. From germline, CDR1 is ENHRY and CDR2 SYGVKD. The CDR3 extends over 15 amino acids. CDR3 DNA sequence: TGTGCCATCAGTGACGCGGAACAGTACAATCAGCCCCAGCATTTT. Its translation: CAISDAEQYNQPQHF.

This clone was recorded only once. V is TRBV5-1 and J is TRBJ2-3; D is possibly TRBD2 (7 bases). The germline V gene has CDR1 SGHRS and CDR2 YFSETQ. V gave up 7 bases and J gave up 3 bases, with 18 bases separating them. This CDR3 region has 15 residues. CDR3 coding DNA: TGCGCCAGCCCCTTGGACGGGGGGCCGACAGATACGCAGTATTTT. Translating it yields CASPLDGGPTDTQYF.